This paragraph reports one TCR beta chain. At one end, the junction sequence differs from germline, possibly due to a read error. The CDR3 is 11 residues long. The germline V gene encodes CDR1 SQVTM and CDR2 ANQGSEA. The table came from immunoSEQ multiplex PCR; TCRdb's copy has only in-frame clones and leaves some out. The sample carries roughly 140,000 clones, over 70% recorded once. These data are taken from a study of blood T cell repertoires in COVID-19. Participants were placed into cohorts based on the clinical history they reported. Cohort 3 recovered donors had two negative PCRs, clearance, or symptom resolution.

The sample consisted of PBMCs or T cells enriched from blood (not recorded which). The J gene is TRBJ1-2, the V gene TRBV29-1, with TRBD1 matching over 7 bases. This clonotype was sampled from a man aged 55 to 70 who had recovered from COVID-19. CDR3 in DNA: TGCAGCTCGGCCCTTGGACAGGCATTAGACTTC. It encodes CSSALGQALDF.